These 9 T cell receptor beta chains were sequenced from one sample in a study of circulating CD8 cells and anti-PD-1 response in melanoma. Sorting of live CD3+CD8+TCRalphabeta+ cells by PD-1 and/or TIGIT gave four subsets. TCR libraries were prepared from around 14 ng of total RNA with the QIAseq Immune Repertoire TCR panel. TCRdb called the reads again in MiXCR, with one record for every CDR3 protein. Of some 750 distinct CDR3 sequences in the sample, less than 8.5% were seen once. The material sequenced was CD8+ T cells from PBMCs, taken at baseline or after one month of anti-PD-1 therapy (not recorded which). Receptor source: a human donor with melanoma.

V usage is TRBV19 and J usage is TRBJ2-2, with D perhaps TRBD2 (5 bases). Germline V lookup: CDR1 LNHDA, CDR2 SQIVND (reference sequence). V was cut by 3 bases and J by 4 bases, with 12 bases left in between. The CDR3 is 15 amino acids. The CDR3 is CASSMGTRSTGELFF. The CDR3 nucleotides are TGTGCCAGTAGTATGGGAACTAGAAGCACCGGGGAGCTGTTTTTT.

Turning to this clonotype: One base away lies a much larger clone, so this may be a sequencing read error. The chain recombines TRBV29-1 with TRBJ2-1; 7 nucleotides align to TRBD2. Germline V CDR1 and CDR2: SQVTM, ANQGSEA. The CDR3 length is 13 residues. The V gene end was trimmed by 1 base and the J gene end by 15 bases; junction bases not matched to a gene: 12. The CDR3 DNA sequence: TGCAGCGTTGAAGGTCCCAGGGACTATGGCACGTTCTTC. Translated: CSVEGPRDYGTFF.

This clonotype is large in the sample. The chain couples TRBV4-3 to TRBJ2-5; 8 bases line up with TRBD1. V was clipped by 2 bases and J by 5 bases; unmatched bases: 19. The CDR3 extends over 19 amino acids. Germline-derived CDR1 and CDR2 are LGHNA and YSLEER. The CDR3 here is CASSQPPRGPISNRETQYF. For the CDR3, the DNA is TGCGCCAGCAGCCAACCCCCCAGGGGGCCTATCTCCAATCGGGAGACCCAGTACTTC.

This clonotype appeared a single time. A single base separates this from a much larger clone, so it may be a read error. The V call is TRBV20-1, the J call TRBJ2-1; tentatively, D is TRBD2 (5 bases). CDR3 size: 12 residues. V lost 6 bases and J 3 bases, leaving 9 bases between the germline ends. Germline CDR1 is DFQATT and CDR2 is SNEGSKA (reference sequence). In DNA form, the CDR3 reads TGCAGTGCCGAGGGCAGCTACAATGAGCAGTTCTTC. Protein sequence: CSAEGSYNEQFF.

This clonotype counts as large (0.1 to 1%). The chain is built from TRBV25-1 and TRBJ1-5, with D tentatively TRBD1 (6 bases). Germline CDR1 is MGHDK and CDR2 is SYGVNS. Trimming stripped 5 bases from V and 0 bases from J, with 8 bases between. This CDR3 is 14 amino acids long. This chain's CDR3 is CASSPGVSNQPQHF. The CDR3 region has the DNA TGTGCCAGCAGTCCAGGGGTTAGCAATCAGCCCCAGCATTTT.

This clonotype is labeled large (0.1 to 1%). This chain connects TRBV27 to TRBJ2-3; no definite D call. The CDR3 has 12 amino acids. The V gene's germline CDR1 is MNHEY and CDR2 SMNVEV (reference sequence). V was clipped by 4 bases and J by 2 bases, with 4 bases between them. This CDR3 is CASSSITDTQYF. The DNA for the CDR3 is TGTGCCAGCAGTTCCATCACAGATACGCAGTATTTT.

By sample share, this clonotype is medium-sized. V and J are TRBV19 and TRBJ2-7; no firm D call. CDR1 and CDR2 from the germline V gene are LNHDA and SQIVND (reference sequence). V lost 1 base to trimming and J lost 6 bases, with 10 bases between them. The CDR3 runs 13 residues. CDR3 residues: CASSIVVVSEQYF. Written as DNA, the CDR3 is TGTGCCAGTAGTATAGTCGTAGTGAGCGAGCAGTACTTC.

In this sample, this clonotype is medium-sized. The chain carries TRBV20-1 and TRBJ2-3, with D perhaps TRBD2 (6 bases). The V gene's germline CDR1 is DFQATT and CDR2 SNEGSKA (reference sequence). V lost 7 bases and J 6 bases, leaving 11 bases between the germline ends. The CDR3 is 11 amino acids. CDR3: CSGETRDTQYF. In DNA form, the CDR3 reads TGCAGTGGGGAGACTAGGGATACGCAGTATTTT.

This clonotype ranks as large. The rearrangement links TRBV11-2 to TRBJ2-3; D not resolved. The germline V gene encodes CDR1 SGHAT and CDR2 FQNNGV. This CDR3 has 15 residues. V shed 5 bases and J shed 1 base, with 13 bases lying between them. CDR3 in amino acids: CASSLTRLRTDTQYF. The DNA for the CDR3 is TGTGCCAGCAGCCTTACCCGACTCCGCACAGATACGCAGTATTTT. The full variable domain, in which reference TRBV11-2 and TRBJ2-3 provide the parts outside the CDR3, is EAGVAQSPRYKIIEKRQSVAFWCNPISGHATLYWYQQILGQGPKLLIQFQNNGVVDDSQLPKDRFSAERLKGVDSTLKIQPAKLEDSAVYLCASSLTRLRTDTQYFGPGTRLTVL.